Listed below are T cell receptor beta chains from one sample, sequenced in a study of human T cells and chemical hapten exposure. TCRdb reprocessed the RACE reads with MiXCR, giving one entry per CDR3 protein. The top ten clones hold roughly 2.5% of a sample with tens of thousands of distinct CDR3 sequences, roughly 10% of them seen once. Here the sequenced sample was whole blood, taken in connection with sensitization to the hapten diphenylcyclopropenone (DPC). All receptors come from a young woman with alopecia areata. Some clones in this sample may be carry-over from other donors' samples. Each CDR3 is given with its conserved first and last residue. Fields, in order: D gene, J gene, clone size, V gene, CDR3 protein, CDR3 DNA. D genes are given only for firm matches. Expanded clones are given a class, and other clones once, few, many or no size at all.

TRBD2	TRBJ2-1	many	TRBV28	CASTTPGGPNEQFF	TGTGCCAGCACCACCCCGGGAGGGCCCAATGAGCAGTTCTTC
TRBD2	TRBJ2-7	NA	TRBV18	CASSPPGLVLGEQYF	TGTGCCAGCTCACCACCGGGACTAGTTCTGGGCGAGCAGTACTTC
TRBD1	TRBJ2-7	many	TRBV4-3	CASSQVTGGLGEQYF	TGCGCCAGCAGCCAAGTCACAGGGGGTCTGGGCGAGCAGTACTTC
TRBD1	TRBJ2-7	many	TRBV6-2/TRBV6-3	CASLDYRQGPHEQYF	TGTGCCAGCCTAGATTACCGACAGGGGCCCCACGAGCAGTACTTC
NA	TRBJ2-5	NA	TRBV19	CASSLAGSEETQYF	TGTGCCAGTAGCCTTGCAGGGTCCGAAGAGACCCAGTACTTC
NA	TRBJ2-1	NA	TRBV7-6	CVSSLNRGDEQFF	TGTGTCAGCAGCTTAAATCGCGGCGATGAGCAGTTCTTC
TRBD1	TRBJ2-1	many	TRBV6-2/TRBV6-3	CASRPTTGPYNEQFF	TGTGCCAGCAGACCAACGACAGGGCCCTACAATGAGCAGTTCTTC
TRBD2	TRBJ2-3	many	TRBV29-1	CSTPRGGGDTQYF	TGCAGCACCCCGCGGGGGGGCGGAGATACGCAGTATTTT
TRBD1	TRBJ2-4	many	TRBV4-3	CASSQDRGGVAKNIQYF	TGCGCCAGCAGCCAAGATCGAGGGGGCGTAGCCAAAAACATTCAGTACTTC
TRBD2	TRBJ2-5	many	TRBV28	CASSPAAGKAGIQETQYF	TGTGCCAGCAGTCCCGCGGCGGGAAAAGCGGGGATCCAAGAGACCCAGTACTTC
TRBD2	TRBJ2-3	few	TRBV9	CASSLAGGYTDTQYF	TGTGCCAGCAGTCTAGCGGGGGGTTACACAGATACGCAGTATTTT
TRBD1	TRBJ2-7	few	TRBV5-1	CASSSGQGDDEQYF	TGCGCCAGCAGCTCCGGACAGGGCGACGACGAGCAGTACTTC
NA	TRBJ1-5	many	TRBV20-1	CSARDFRGPYSNQPQHF	TGCAGTGCTAGAGATTTCCGGGGCCCCTATAGCAATCAGCCCCAGCATTTT
TRBD1	TRBJ2-5	many	TRBV29-1	CSVRQGETQYF	TGCAGCGTCAGACAGGGTGAGACCCAGTACTTC
NA	TRBJ2-2	many	TRBV9	CASSADPRELFF	TGTGCCAGCAGCGCAGACCCTAGGGAGCTGTTTTTT
TRBD1	TRBJ1-5	few	TRBV4-1	CASSQGQGARQPQHF	TGCGCCAGCAGCCAGGGACAGGGGGCGAGACAGCCCCAGCATTTT
NA	TRBJ2-1	NA	TRBV7-2	CASSRKGASGTSYNEQFF	TGTGCCAGCAGCCGTAAGGGGGCTAGCGGTACCTCCTACAATGAGCAGTTCTTC
TRBD1	TRBJ1-1	many	TRBV5-1	CASKPQPGQGSTEAFF	TGCGCCAGCAAACCCCAACCGGGACAGGGTAGCACTGAAGCTTTCTTT
NA	TRBJ2-2	NA	TRBV7-3	CASSLTASLPRAGELFF	TGTGCCAGCAGCTTAACGGCTAGTTTGCCCCGGGCCGGGGAGCTGTTTTTT
NA	TRBJ2-6	many	TRBV29-1	CSVVRSGANVLTF	TGCAGCGTTGTTCGGTCTGGGGCCAACGTCCTGACTTTC
NA	TRBJ1-5	few	TRBV6-1	CASSESWGPSAGPQHF	TGTGCCAGCAGTGAATCCTGGGGACCCTCAGCAGGGCCCCAGCATTTT
TRBD1	TRBJ1-2	many	TRBV2	CASIFAPGGYGYTF	TGTGCCAGCATTTTTGCGCCAGGGGGCTATGGCTACACCTTC
NA	TRBJ1-3	few	TRBV29-1	CSVEIGNTIYF	TGCAGCGTTGAGATTGGAAACACCATATATTTT
NA	TRBJ1-5	many	TRBV3-1	CASSPSLHRVSNQPQHF	TGTGCCAGCAGCCCTTCCCTACACCGGGTTAGCAATCAGCCCCAGCATTTT
NA	TRBJ2-7	many	TRBV13	CASSGRALSLNEQYF	TGTGCCAGCAGCGGCCGGGCCCTCTCCCTGAACGAGCAGTACTTC
NA	TRBJ2-1	many	TRBV12-3/TRBV12-4	CASSLNRASYNEQFF	TGTGCCAGCAGTTTAAACAGGGCTAGCTACAATGAGCAGTTCTTC
TRBD2	TRBJ2-1	many	TRBV20-1	CSASPLSGGVNEQFF	TGCAGTGCTAGTCCACTTTCGGGAGGGGTCAATGAGCAGTTCTTC
NA	TRBJ1-4	few	TRBV3-1	CASSQVRGGEKLFF	TGTGCCAGCAGCCAAGTACGAGGAGGCGAAAAACTGTTTTTT
TRBD2	TRBJ2-7	many	TRBV5-1	CASSFGLAGSSYEQYF	TGCGCCAGCAGCTTTGGACTAGCGGGAAGCTCCTACGAGCAGTACTTC
TRBD1	TRBJ2-7	NA	TRBV5-1	CASSEWGQRSYEQYF	TGCGCCAGCAGCGAATGGGGACAGCGCTCCTACGAGCAGTACTTC
NA	TRBJ1-1	few	TRBV11-2	CASSLFGGAGEAFF	TGTGCCAGCAGCTTATTTGGGGGCGCAGGGGAAGCTTTCTTT
TRBD2	TRBJ2-5	NA	TRBV29-1	CSVGRYGTTETQYF	TGCAGCGTTGGACGATATGGGACTACAGAGACCCAGTACTTC
TRBD1	TRBJ1-1	many	TRBV14	CASSQRTGGSAFF	TGTGCCAGCAGCCAACGGACAGGGGGCTCGGCTTTCTTT
TRBD1	TRBJ2-1	NA	TRBV7-9	CASSSSTGGLNEQFF	TGTGCCAGCAGCTCATCGACAGGGGGCTTGAATGAGCAGTTCTTC
NA	TRBJ1-2	NA	TRBV28	CASSLPRPFYGYTF	TGTGCCAGCAGCCTACCCCGACCCTTCTATGGCTACACCTTC
NA	TRBJ2-3	many	TRBV20-1	CSAEGQGGRTDTQYF	TGCAGTGCCGAAGGACAGGGAGGGCGCACAGATACGCAGTATTTT
NA	TRBJ1-5	many	TRBV28	CASSFSSGSSNQPQHF	TGTGCCAGCAGTTTCTCTTCGGGGAGTAGCAATCAGCCCCAGCATTTT
NA	TRBJ2-7	few	TRBV6-2/TRBV6-3	CASRMDPAYEQYF	TGTGCCAGCAGAATGGACCCGGCCTACGAGCAGTACTTC
NA	TRBJ1-2	NA	TRBV27	CASSRRGLLYGYTF	TGTGCCAGCAGTAGGAGGGGCTTACTCTATGGCTACACCTTC
NA	TRBJ1-1	many	TRBV30	CAWSVLGNTEAFF	TGTGCCTGGAGTGTACTGGGGAACACTGAAGCTTTCTTT
TRBD1	TRBJ2-3	few	TRBV18	CASSPPRTGTDTQYF	TGTGCCAGCTCACCACCGAGGACAGGGACAGATACGCAGTATTTT
NA	TRBJ2-7	few	TRBV5-1	CASSPPSGRAEQYF	TGCGCCAGCAGCCCACCCTCGGGGCGCGCCGAGCAGTACTTC
NA	TRBJ2-1	many	TRBV2	CASSRTTDYNEQFF	TGTGCCAGCAGTCGGACTACCGACTACAATGAGCAGTTCTTC
NA	TRBJ1-1	few	TRBV12-3/TRBV12-4	CASTPSSRTEAFF	TGTGCCAGCACTCCCAGCTCGCGGACTGAAGCTTTCTTT
NA	TRBJ2-3	few	TRBV12-3/TRBV12-4	CASSLGTRTDTQYF	TGTGCCAGCAGTTTGGGGACGCGGACAGATACGCAGTATTTT